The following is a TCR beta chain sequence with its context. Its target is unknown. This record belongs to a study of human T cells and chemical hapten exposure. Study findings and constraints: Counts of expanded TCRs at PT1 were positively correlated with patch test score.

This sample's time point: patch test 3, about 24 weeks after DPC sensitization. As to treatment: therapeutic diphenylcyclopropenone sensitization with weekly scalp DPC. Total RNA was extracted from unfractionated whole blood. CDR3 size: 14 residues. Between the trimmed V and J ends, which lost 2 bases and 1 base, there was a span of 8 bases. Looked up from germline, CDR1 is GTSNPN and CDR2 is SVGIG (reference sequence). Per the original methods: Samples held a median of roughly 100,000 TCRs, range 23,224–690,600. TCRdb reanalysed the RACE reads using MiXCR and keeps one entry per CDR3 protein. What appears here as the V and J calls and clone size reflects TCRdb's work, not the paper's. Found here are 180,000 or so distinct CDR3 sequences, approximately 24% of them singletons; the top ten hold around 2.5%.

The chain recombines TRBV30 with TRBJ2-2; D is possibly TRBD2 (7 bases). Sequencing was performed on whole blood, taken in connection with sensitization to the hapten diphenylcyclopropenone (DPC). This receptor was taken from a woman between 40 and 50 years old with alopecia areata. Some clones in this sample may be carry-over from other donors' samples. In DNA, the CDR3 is TGTGCCTGGAGTAGGGGGGGGAACACCGGGGAGCTGTTTTTT. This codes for CAWSRGGNTGELFF.